This entry features one T cell receptor (beta chain) sequence. The data belong to a study of blood T cell repertoires in COVID-19. The overall study: Acute and convalescent COVID-19 samples came from the United States, Italy and Spain. PBMCs, B-cell-depleted T cells, or T cells were the source of the cDNA or gDNA that made up the material.

This CDR3 is built from 16 residues. Per the germline V gene, CDR1 is SGHTA and CDR2 is FQGNSA. The V and J ends lost 1 base and 5 bases, in that order; junction bases with no gene match: 4. The authors' processing: Amplification with reference gene primers provided the estimates of nucleated cell counts. Assay used: immunoSEQ multiplex PCR; TCRdb lists only in-frame clones, some missing. The V and J calls and clone size are taken from that table; D and trimming were inferred from the DNA. The table has some 100,000 clones, over 80% seen once. This clonotype was sampled from a man aged 45-65 years with active COVID-19. Source material: peripheral blood. The chain links TRBV7-2 to TRBJ2-3, with 12 bases that match TRBD2. The CDR3 protein is CASSLGLAGGGDTQYF. DNA of the CDR3: TGTGCCAGCAGCTTAGGGCTAGCGGGAGGGGGAGATACGCAGTATTTT.